The 8 T cell receptor beta chains in this list originate from one sample, sequenced in a study of CXCR3-negative and CXCR3-positive naive CD8 T cells. General study points: TRB CDR3 hydrophobicity was greater in CXCR3-positive naive cells than in CXCR3-negative naive cells.

TRB cDNA libraries were made by UMI-labeled 5' RACE. TCRdb re-called the 5' RACE reads and catalogs CDR3 proteins one per entry, DNA excluded. The sample has tens of thousands of distinct CDR3 sequences, and its top ten clones hold roughly 0.62%. These TCRs are of unknown antigen specificity. The sequencing sample was made of naive CXCR3+ CD8+ T cells from blood. Subset given: CD45RO-CCR7+CD27+CD95- naive CD8+ T cells expressing CXCR3 (TNR3+). These receptors all stem from a human donor in good health. Some clones in this sample may be carry-over from other donors' samples.

The genes are TRBV12-3 or TRBV12-4 and TRBJ2-3; the D call from TCRdb, TRBD1, cannot be confirmed without DNA. The CDR3 loop spans 11 amino acids. The CDR3 is CASSRLDTQYF.

V and J are TRBV12-3 or TRBV12-4 and TRBJ2-7. This CDR3 is 14 amino acids long. CDR3 residues: CASGLAGERYEQYF.

This CDR3 reads CSVETGLVTDTQYF. The rearrangement uses TRBV29-1 and TRBJ2-3. This CDR3 has 14 residues. The germline gives CDR1 SQVTM, CDR2 ANQGSEA.

V is TRBV7-6 and J is TRBJ2-1; the TRBD2 assignment by TCRdb is unverifiable without DNA. CDR3 size: 15 residues. Germline V lookup: CDR1 SGHVS, CDR2 FNYEAQ. The CDR3 loop is CASSLAPRGYNEQFF.

The rearrangement links TRBV6-2 or TRBV6-3 to TRBJ2-1; with no DNA, the TCRdb D assignment of TRBD2 cannot be verified. Germline assignment: CDR1 MNHEY and CDR2 SVGEGT. This CDR3 has 18 residues. The CDR3 reads CASSYVGSGMSSYNEQFF.

The chain joins TRBV29-1 to TRBJ2-1; the TRBD1 assignment by TCRdb is unverifiable without DNA. CDR3 length: 14 amino acids. CDR1 is SQVTM, CDR2 ANQGSEA, per germline. This CDR3 reads CSVEWRDTYNEQFF.

V and J are TRBV7-2 and TRBJ2-7; checking the TCRdb D call of TRBD2 is not possible without DNA. This CDR3 has 14 amino acids. Germline lookup yields CDR1 SGHTA and CDR2 FQGNSA. This chain's CDR3 is CASSLPGARHEQYF.

The chain recombines TRBV7-6 with TRBJ2-7; TCRdb outputs TRBD1, but without DNA this stays unchecked. Germline CDR1 is SGHVS and CDR2 is FNYEAQ. The CDR3 totals 14 residues. The CDR3 loop is CASSLEDRSYEQYF.